Following are 21 T cell receptor beta chains from one sample sequenced in a study of OX40 agonist ivuxolimab in advanced cancers. The repertoire was sequenced with immunoSEQ multiplex PCR; TCRdb's copy has only in-frame clones and lacks some. The repertoire holds 50,000 or so clones, with approximately 92% as singletons. The sample in question was CD4+ or CD8+ T cells sorted from blood, obtained in a trial of the OX40 agonist ivuxolimab. These receptor sequences come from an adult with an advanced solid tumor such as melanoma, head and neck, liver or kidney cancer.

The V and J genes are TRBV28 and TRBJ2-7; 8 bases map to TRBD2. CDR1 is MDHEN and CDR2 is SYDVKM in the germline V gene. V was pared by 3 bases and J by 5 bases, with 9 bases of the junction left unmatched. This CDR3 spans 15 amino acids. The DNA for the CDR3 is TGTGCCAGCAGTTTGGAGAGAGCGGGAGCTGACGAGCAGTACTTC. This codes for CASSLERAGADEQYF.

The rearrangement uses TRBV27 and TRBJ1-1, with TRBD1 matching over 8 bases. V trimming: 3 bases; J trimming: 1 base; junction bases outside the gene matches: 13. Germline V lookup: CDR1 MNHEY, CDR2 SMNVEV (reference sequence). The CDR3 contains 18 residues. The CDR3 spells CASSFFKAWTGRNTEAFF. The CDR3, as DNA: TGTGCCAGCAGTTTCTTCAAAGCCTGGACAGGGCGGAACACTGAAGCTTTCTTT.

The chain recombines TRBV6-5 with TRBJ2-7; 7 bases fit TRBD1. Germline V lookup: CDR1 MNHEY, CDR2 SVGAGI. J lost 4 bases, V lost 0 bases, and 9 bases had no gene match. The length of the CDR3 is 16 residues. In nucleotides, the CDR3 is TGTGCCAGCAGTTACTCGTCCGGGACAGTTGTATACGAGCAGTACTTC. Translation gives CASSYSSGTVVYEQYF.

The rearrangement links TRBV27 to TRBJ2-3, with D hard to call. Trimming removed 3 bases at V and 4 bases at J, with 11 bases between. There are 14 residues in the CDR3. The germline V gene has CDR1 MNHEY and CDR2 SMNVEV (reference sequence). The CDR3 loop reads CASSFSWRSDTQYF. CDR3 sequence (DNA): TGTGCCAGCAGTTTTTCGTGGCGTTCAGATACGCAGTATTTT.

In its sample, this clone was seen once. J is TRBJ1-2 and V is TRBV19; possibly TRBD1 for D (5 bases). The CDR3 spans 16 residues. Germline loops: CDR1 LNHDA, CDR2 SQIVND (reference sequence). V was clipped by 4 bases and J by 6 bases, with 21 bases between them. Written as DNA, the CDR3 is TGTGCCAGTAGTACCCACCGCTTAACAGGTGTCCATGGCTACACCTTC. Its translation: CASSTHRLTGVHGYTF.

V usage is TRBV7-8 and J usage is TRBJ2-5; D may be TRBD2 (6 bases). The V end lost 3 bases, the J end lost 3 bases, and 17 bases lay between the germline ends. Germline values: CDR1 SGHVS, CDR2 FQNEAQ. CDR3 length equals 16 residues. The CDR3 region is CASSFLSGPLKETQYF. The CDR3 region has the DNA TGTGCCAGCAGCTTTCTGAGCGGGCCCCTAAAAGAGACCCAGTACTTC.

This chain links TRBV7-8 with TRBJ2-1, with 8 bases aligning to TRBD1. The germline gives CDR1 SGHVS, CDR2 FQNEAQ. The CDR3 contains 16 residues. The ends lost 5 bases at V and 5 bases at J; junction bases unmatched: 11. CDR3 loop: CASSKPQGARDNEQFF. For the CDR3, the DNA is TGTGCCAGCAGCAAACCGCAGGGGGCGCGGGACAATGAGCAGTTCTTC.

This clone was detected only once. V gene TRBV14 combines with J gene TRBJ2-5; 7 nucleotides agree with TRBD2. With V trimmed by 2 bases and J by 4 bases, 4 bases remained unmatched. CDR3 length: 14 amino acids. Germline assignment: CDR1 SGHDN and CDR2 FVKESK. The CDR3 protein is CASSQPAGRETQYF. CDR3 sequence (DNA): TGTGCCAGCAGCCAACCAGCGGGAAGAGAGACCCAGTACTTC.

Details on this clone: The junction departs from the called germline gene at one end, perhaps through a read error. The DNA for the CDR3 is TGTGCCGCGCAGAAAGATCCCTTGGGGCAGATAGACTTC. Protein: CAAQKDPLGQIDF. The chain recombines TRBV6-5 with TRBJ2-7; tentatively, D is TRBD1 (5 bases). The CDR3 covers 13 residues. CDR1 and CDR2 (germline): MNHEY, SVGAGI.

V and J are TRBV6-5 and TRBJ1-2, with a possible D match to TRBD1 (6 bases). The germline V gene has CDR1 MNHEY and CDR2 SVGAGI. The CDR3 consists of 15 residues. The V end lost 2 bases, the J end lost 4 bases, and 14 bases lay between the germline ends. The CDR3 DNA reads TGTGCCAGCAGTTACGAGGGGGGCTCGACCTATGGCTACACCTTC. Protein sequence: CASSYEGGSTYGYTF.

The V call is TRBV13, the J call TRBJ2-1; 8 bases line up with TRBD2. The germline gives CDR1 PRHDT, CDR2 FYEKMQ (reference sequence). The junction had 10 bases not matched to a gene; V was cut back by 5 bases and J by 10 bases. CDR3 size: 14 residues. The CDR3 DNA follows: TGTGCCAGCAGCCTCCTGGCGGGAGGACAAGAGCAGTTCTTC. Translating it yields CASSLLAGGQEQFF.

The chain has TRBV27 and TRBJ2-2; TRBD1 or TRBD2 may be the D gene (5 bases each). Germline CDR1 and CDR2: MNHEY and SMNVEV (reference sequence). The V end was cut by 3 bases, the J end by 0 bases, with 5 bases between. The CDR3 runs 14 residues. For the CDR3, the DNA is TGTGCCAGCAGTTTGGGGGCGAACACCGGGGAGCTGTTTTTT. This translates into CASSLGANTGELFF.

The V gene is TRBV28, the J gene TRBJ2-7; a possible D gene is TRBD2 (6 bases). This CDR3 comprises 14 residues. Trimming cost V 5 bases and J 0 bases, with 11 bases left between them. CDR1 is MDHEN, CDR2 SYDVKM, per germline. CDR3 residues: CASSATGSSYEQYF. The DNA of the CDR3 is TGTGCCAGCAGTGCCACCGGGAGCTCCTACGAGCAGTACTTC.

This clone was counted once. The chain links TRBV27 to TRBJ2-1; 13 nucleotides match TRBD2. V lost 5 bases and J lost 6; bases outside the gene matches: 4. Germline V CDR1 and CDR2: MNHEY, SMNVEV (reference sequence). The CDR3 has 15 amino acids. Here the CDR3 DNA reads TGTGCCAGCAGTCCCGGGACTAGCGGGGCCAATGAGCAGTTCTTC. Protein product: CASSPGTSGANEQFF.

The rearrangement uses TRBV7-9 and TRBJ1-3, with 7 bases lining up with TRBD1. With V trimmed by 5 bases and J by 0 bases, 10 bases remained unmatched. Germline values: CDR1 SEHNR, CDR2 FQNEAQ (reference sequence). The CDR3 runs 17 residues. The CDR3 DNA sequence: TGTGCCAGCAGCGCCCCCTTGGACAGGATCTCTGGAAACACCATATATTTT. This gives the protein CASSAPLDRISGNTIYF.

V is TRBV16 and J is TRBJ2-3, with TRBD1 matching over 10 bases. Unmatched junction bases numbered 11, after V lost 6 bases and J lost 5 bases. Germline CDR1 and CDR2: KGHSY and FQNENV. The CDR3 has 16 residues. The CDR3 region is CASSQLTGGAGDTQYF. The CDR3 region has the DNA TGTGCCAGCAGTCAACTGACAGGGGGCGCGGGAGATACGCAGTATTTT.

V and J are TRBV2 and TRBJ1-1, with no clear D. Germline loops: CDR1 SNHLY, CDR2 FYNNEI. The germline V and J ends were trimmed by 1 base and 0 bases, with 6 bases remaining between them. The CDR3 runs to 14 residues. CDR3 in DNA: TGTGCCAGCAGTGAAGGGGGTTTGAACACTGAAGCTTTCTTT. Translated, it gives CASSEGGLNTEAFF.

V is TRBV7-3 and J is TRBJ2-7; possibly TRBD1 or TRBD2 for D (5 bases each). Deletions cut 2 bases from V and 5 bases from J, with 10 bases between. CDR1 is SGHTA, CDR2 FQGTGA, per germline. CDR3 length: 13 amino acids. The CDR3 nucleotides are TGTGCCAGCAGCTTAGTAAGGGGAGACGAGCAGTACTTC. Encoded protein: CASSLVRGDEQYF.

The CDR3 spells CASSPTYEQYF. As DNA, the CDR3 is TGTGCCAGCAGCCCTACCTACGAGCAGTACTTC. V and J are TRBV5-8 and TRBJ2-7; D gene ambiguous. Germline V gene data show CDR1 as SGHTS and CDR2 as YDEGEE. This CDR3 has 11 amino acids. The V and J ends lost 4 bases and 2 bases respectively, with 4 bases between them.

V is TRBV13 and J is TRBJ2-7, with TRBD1 identical over 7 bases. This CDR3 contains 14 residues. The germline V gene has CDR1 PRHDT and CDR2 FYEKMQ (reference sequence). With V trimmed by 2 bases and J by 0 bases, 1 base remained unmatched. Here the CDR3 reads CASSLRGPSYEQYF. The CDR3 nucleotides are TGTGCCAGCAGCTTAAGGGGGCCCTCCTACGAGCAGTACTTC. Supplemented by reference TRBV13 and TRBJ2-7, the full variable domain reads AAGVIQSPRHLIKEKRETATLKCYPIPRHDTVYWYQQGPGQDPQFLISFYEKMQSDKGSIPDRFSAQQFSDYHSELNMSSLELGDSALYFCASSLRGPSYEQYFGPGTRLTVT.

In nucleotides, the CDR3 is TGTGCCAGCACCTACGGGATACATAATTCACCCCTCCACTTT. Translating it yields CASTYGIHNSPLHF. The chain is built from TRBV6-5 and TRBJ1-6; D gene ambiguous. V was clipped by 7 bases and J by 5 bases, with 12 bases between them. Per germline, CDR1 MNHEY and CDR2 SVGAGI. CDR3 size: 14 residues.